The 21 T cell receptor beta chains below all came from one sample that was sequenced in a study of lymphopenia after photon versus proton radiotherapy. Generated by immunoSEQ multiplex PCR, the TCRdb table keeps only in-frame clones and is missing some. The table has 77,000 or so clones, around 83% seen once. This specimen was peripheral blood, taken from a patient treated with proton-based radiotherapy. The receptor set was obtained from a man in his sixties with pancreatic cancer.

V usage is TRBV7-9 and J usage is TRBJ2-5; possibly TRBD1 for D (5 bases). From germline, CDR1 is SEHNR and CDR2 FQNEAQ (reference sequence). V was pared by 1 base and J by 5 bases, with 11 bases between. The CDR3 is made up of 14 amino acids. The CDR3 region is CASSLGAGSETQYF. The CDR3 DNA sequence: TGTGCCAGCAGCTTAGGGGCAGGGTCGGAGACCCAGTACTTC.

This chain uses TRBV21-1 with TRBJ2-1; TRBD2, the table's D call, lacks a check against the DNA. TRBV21-1 is annotated as a pseudogene. The CDR3 loop spans 16 amino acids. CDR3 DNA sequence: TGTGCCAGCAGCAAAGTGGGACTAGCGGATAACAATGAGCAGTTCTTC. This codes for CASSKVGLADNNEQFF.

This chain connects TRBV6-6 to TRBJ1-1; 7 nucleotides align to TRBD1. The CDR3 runs 16 residues. The V gene's germline CDR1 is MNHNY and CDR2 SVGAGI (reference sequence). The V gene end was trimmed by 6 bases and the J gene end by 0 bases; junction bases not matched to a gene: 10. The CDR3 sequence: CASSTRPGQVNTEAFF. CDR3 nucleotides: TGTGCCAGCAGCACAAGACCCGGACAGGTGAACACTGAAGCTTTCTTT.

The chain is built from TRBV19 and TRBJ2-1, with D unresolved. Deletions cut 0 bases from V and 15 bases from J, with 21 bases between. The CDR3 has 15 residues. Germline CDR1 and CDR2: LNHDA and SQIVND (reference sequence). DNA for the CDR3: TGTGCCAGTAGTATAGACTTGACTGGTGGGTTACCTAGGTTCTTC. Protein product: CASSIDLTGGLPRFF.

The chain employs TRBV5-1 and TRBJ1-1; maybe TRBD1 (5 bases). This CDR3 has 18 amino acids. Germline lookup yields CDR1 SGHRS and CDR2 YFSETQ. The V gene lost 1 base and the J gene lost 9 bases, with 28 bases spanning the gap. This CDR3 reads CASSLRSGVQGNVQKAFF. CDR3 in DNA: TGCGCCAGCAGCTTGCGGTCCGGGGTTCAGGGAAATGTGCAAAAAGCTTTCTTT.

A single count supports this clone. The chain couples TRBV28 to TRBJ2-1; D perhaps matches TRBD2 (6 bases). This CDR3 has 15 residues. V was shortened by 6 bases and J by 3 bases, with 15 bases between the two germline ends. Germline V gene lookup returns CDR1 MDHEN and CDR2 SYDVKM. The CDR3 loop reads CASSSPPGLYNEQFF. The CDR3 DNA sequence: TGTGCCAGCAGCTCCCCACCGGGACTCTACAATGAGCAGTTCTTC.

This clone was observed a single time. The chain joins TRBV6-1 to TRBJ2-1; D is unclear. This CDR3 has 11 amino acids. Germline V gives CDR1 MNHNS, CDR2 SASEGT. Trimming took 2 bases from V and 6 from J, leaving 2 bases between them. CDR3 in amino acids: CASSEFNEQFF. CDR3 nucleotides: TGTGCCAGCAGTGAATTCAATGAGCAGTTCTTC.

The gene calls are TRBV7-2 and TRBJ2-7; D may be TRBD1 (5 bases). This CDR3 is 16 amino acids long. Germline lookup yields CDR1 SGHTA and CDR2 FQGNSA. Trimming cost V 1 base and J 7 bases, with 20 bases left between them. The CDR3 sequence: CASSLGAGRTYDEQYF. CDR3 coding DNA: TGTGCCAGCAGCTTAGGCGCAGGGCGGACCTATGATGAGCAGTACTTC.

This chain joins TRBV15 and TRBJ2-3, with a weak D call TRBD1 (6 bases). V was pared by 2 bases and J by 4 bases, with 13 bases between. CDR3 length equals 15 residues. The germline V gene has CDR1 LNHNV and CDR2 YYDKDF (reference sequence). CDR3 loop: CATSRRADRADTQYF. In DNA, the CDR3 is TGTGCCACCAGCAGAAGAGCGGACAGAGCAGATACGCAGTATTTT.

The chain combines TRBV5-5 with TRBJ2-7, with D possibly matching TRBD2 (6 bases). Trimming pared 0 bases from V and 3 bases from J, leaving 10 bases between. Per the germline V gene, CDR1 is SGHKS and CDR2 is YYEKEE (reference sequence). The CDR3 has 14 amino acids. CDR3 sequence reads: CASSLGWRGYEQYF. CDR3 nucleotide sequence: TGTGCCAGCAGCTTGGGCTGGCGGGGCTACGAGCAGTACTTC.

This clone was detected a few times. This sequence joins TRBV7-2 and TRBJ2-7, with 13 nucleotides matching TRBD2. J was trimmed by 6 bases and V by 1 base; bases with no gene match: 9. Germline-derived CDR1 and CDR2 are SGHTA and FQGNSA. The CDR3 totals 17 residues. CDR3 amino acids: CASSLGVTSGRAREQYF. DNA of the CDR3: TGTGCCAGCAGCTTAGGGGTAACTAGCGGGAGGGCGCGCGAGCAGTACTTC.

This chain uses TRBV6-1 with TRBJ1-5; D is ambiguous. The length of the CDR3 is 10 residues. CDR1 MNHNS and CDR2 SASEGT come from the germline V gene. V gave up 8 bases and J gave up 2 bases, with 1 base separating them. CDR3 bases: TGTGCCAGCGGCAATCAGCCCCAGCATTTT. Translation: CASGNQPQHF.

DNA of the CDR3: TGTGCCAATGGAGATGGAGCTTACGAGCAGTACTTC. Protein product: CANGDGAYEQYF. V usage is TRBV2 and J usage is TRBJ2-5; D is undetermined. The J call is uncertain, as TRBJ2-7 better fits the DNA end. Germline V gene sequence: CDR1 SNHLY, CDR2 FYNNEI. This CDR3 comprises 12 residues.

This chain uses TRBV28 with TRBJ1-2, with D unclear. Per the germline V gene, CDR1 is MDHEN and CDR2 is SYDVKM. The CDR3 sequence is 13 residues long. The V end lost 5 bases, the J end lost 4 bases, and 11 bases lay between the germline ends. The DNA for the CDR3 is TGTGCCAGCAGTAATCCTAACCGCTATGGCTACACCTTC. Protein: CASSNPNRYGYTF.

The rearrangement links TRBV30 to TRBJ2-6; D is undetermined. Germline V gene sequence: CDR1 GTSNPN, CDR2 SVGIG (reference sequence). V gave up 2 bases and J gave up 0 bases, with 17 bases separating them. This CDR3 has 18 residues. The CDR3 nucleotides read TGTGCCTGGAGTTTAGGACCGGTAGACCCCTCTGGGGCCAACGTCCTGACTTTC. Protein product: CAWSLGPVDPSGANVLTF.

The chain is built from TRBV5-6 and TRBJ2-1; no definite D call. This CDR3 has 16 residues. Trimming stripped 4 bases from V and 0 bases from J, with 14 bases between. Germline CDR1 reads SGHDT; CDR2 reads YYEEEE. CDR3 sequence reads: CASSPPDQSSYNEQFF. In DNA form, the CDR3 reads TGTGCCAGCAGCCCCCCGGACCAGAGCTCCTACAATGAGCAGTTCTTC.

The J gene is TRBJ2-7, the V gene TRBV7-9, with D tentatively TRBD2 (6 bases). The CDR3 loop spans 13 amino acids. Deletions cut 5 bases from V and 2 bases from J, with 10 bases between. CDR1 and CDR2 (germline): SEHNR, FQNEAQ (reference sequence). CDR3 sequence: CASSRDSPYEQYF. The CDR3 nucleotides are TGTGCCAGCAGCCGGGACTCCCCCTACGAGCAGTACTTC.

The chain recombines TRBV10-1 with TRBJ2-7; D is possibly TRBD1 or TRBD2 (5 bases each). V lost 6 bases and J 5 bases, leaving 14 bases between the germline ends. CDR3 size: 13 residues. CDR1 and CDR2 (germline): WNHNN, SYGVQD (reference sequence). The CDR3 DNA reads TGCGCCAGCAGGCAGGGACGGCAGGACGAGCAGTACTTC. Its protein product is CASRQGRQDEQYF.

The V call is TRBV18, the J call TRBJ2-2; D ambiguous. The germline V gene has CDR1 KGHSH and CDR2 LQKENI. Trimming left V 2 bases short and J 6 bases short, with 10 bases between. The CDR3 covers 14 residues. The CDR3 reads CASSPKDGAGELFF. In nucleotides, the CDR3 is TGTGCCAGCTCACCAAAGGATGGGGCCGGGGAGCTGTTTTTT.

There are a few counts of this clone. The rearrangement uses TRBV7-2 and TRBJ1-5; D not resolved. The CDR3 has 13 residues. V shed 6 bases and J shed 3 bases, with 9 bases lying between them. CDR1 SGHTA and CDR2 FQGNSA come from the germline V gene. CDR3 sequence reads: CASSIRYNQPQHF. CDR3 sequence (DNA): TGTGCCAGCAGTATCAGGTACAATCAGCCCCAGCATTTT.

This chain connects TRBV4-3 to TRBJ2-1, with D perhaps TRBD2 (6 bases). V was clipped by 0 bases and J by 7 bases, with 13 bases between them. CDR1 is LGHNA and CDR2 is YSLEER in the germline V gene. The CDR3 runs to 15 residues. DNA for the CDR3: TGCGCCAGCAGCCAAGATTGGGCGGGATGGAATGAGCAGTTCTTC. Protein sequence: CASSQDWAGWNEQFF.